The entry below describes one T cell receptor (beta chain). Each participant's cohort was designated according to participant-reported clinical history. The source of the sample is a study of blood T cell repertoires in COVID-19. Turning to the study itself: Acute-phase and convalescent COVID-19 samples originated in the United States, Italy and Spain. T cells, B-cell-depleted T cells, or PBMCs provided the cDNA or gDNA that served as material.

There are 14 residues in the CDR3. From germline, CDR1 is WNHNN and CDR2 SYGVQD (reference sequence). Trimming removed 2 bases from V and 3 bases from J; junction bases left unmatched: 3. TCRdb keeps only in-frame clones here, not all; method: immunoSEQ multiplex PCR. The table shows roughly 240,000 clones, with roughly 89% occurring only once. The receptor's source is a woman aged 25 to 45 with acute COVID-19. The sample consisted of PBMCs or T cells enriched from blood (not recorded which). The chain has TRBV10-1 and TRBJ2-5; TRBD1 matches at 7 bases. CDR3 DNA sequence: TGCGCCAGCAGTGAGCCCGACAGGGAAGAGACCCAGTACTTC. As protein: CASSEPDREETQYF.